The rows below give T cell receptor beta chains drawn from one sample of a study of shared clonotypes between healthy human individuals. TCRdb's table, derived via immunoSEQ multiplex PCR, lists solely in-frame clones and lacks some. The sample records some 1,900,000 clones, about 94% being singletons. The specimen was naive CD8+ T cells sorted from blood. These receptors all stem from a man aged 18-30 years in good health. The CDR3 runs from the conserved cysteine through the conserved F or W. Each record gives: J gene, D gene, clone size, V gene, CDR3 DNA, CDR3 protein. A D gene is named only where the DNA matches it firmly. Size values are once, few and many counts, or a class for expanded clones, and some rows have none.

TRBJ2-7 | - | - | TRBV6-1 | TGTGCCAGCAGTGGGTGGACAGCCTACGAGCAGTACTTC | CASSGWTAYEQYF
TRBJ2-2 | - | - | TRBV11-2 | TGTGCCAGCAGCCCCGCGGGGGCGGGAACCGGGGAGCTGTTTTTT | CASSPAGAGTGELFF
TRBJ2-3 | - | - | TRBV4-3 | TGCGCCAGCAGCCGACTAACCGGCAGCACAGATACGCAGTATTTT | CASSRLTGSTDTQYF
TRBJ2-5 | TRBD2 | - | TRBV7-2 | TGTGCCAGCAGCCCCGATAGGGGTAGCGGGGGGGCGTTAGAGACCCAGTACTTC | CASSPDRGSGGALETQYF
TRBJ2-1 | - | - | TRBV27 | TGTGCCAGCAGTTTATTAGGTCCGGCCTACAATGAGCAGTTCTTC | CASSLLGPAYNEQFF
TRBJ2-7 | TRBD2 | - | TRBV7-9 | TGTGCCAGCAGCTTAGTAGCGGGGTACGAGCAGTACTTC | CASSLVAGYEQYF
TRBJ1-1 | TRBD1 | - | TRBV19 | TGTGCCAGTAGTATTTGGACAGGGGGCGAGGAGGCAGCTTTCTTT | CASSIWTGGEEAAFF
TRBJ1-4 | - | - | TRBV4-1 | TGCGCCAGCAGCCAAAGCAACGGTAATGAAAAACTGTTTTTT | CASSQSNGNEKLFF
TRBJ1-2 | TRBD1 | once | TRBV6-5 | TGTGCCAGCAGTTCCCCTCCTCGGACAGGGGAGTATGGCTACACCTTC | CASSSPPRTGEYGYTF
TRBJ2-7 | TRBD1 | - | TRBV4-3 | TGCGCCAGCAGCCAAGATGCGGGACAGGGGGACGAGCAGTACTTC | CASSQDAGQGDEQYF
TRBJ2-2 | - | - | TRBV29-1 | TGCAGCGTTGGAGGAGGGTTTTTAGCGCCCGGGGAGCTGTTTTTT | CSVGGGFLAPGELFF
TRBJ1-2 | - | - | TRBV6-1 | TGTGCCAGCAGTGAAGCGCTCGGGGGAACCTATGGCTACACCTTC | CASSEALGGTYGYTF
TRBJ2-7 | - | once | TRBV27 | TGTGCCAGCACCTTGGGTGCGGGTGGCGAGCAGTACTTC | CASTLGAGGEQYF
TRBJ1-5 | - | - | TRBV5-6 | TGTGCCAGCAGCTTGGGGTCCGGAAGCAATCAGCCCCAGCATTTT | CASSLGSGSNQPQHF
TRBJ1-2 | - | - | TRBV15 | TGTGCCACCAGCAGTTCGGCCACTAACTATGGCTACACCTTC | CATSSSATNYGYTF
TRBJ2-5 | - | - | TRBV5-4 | TGTGCCAGCAGCTTGGAGCTTGGCGGGCTTAGGGAGACCCAGTACTTC | CASSLELGGLRETQYF
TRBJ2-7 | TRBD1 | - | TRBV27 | TGTGCCAGCAGTTTTGGTCAGGGGGTTGGGGACGAGCAGTACTTC | CASSFGQGVGDEQYF
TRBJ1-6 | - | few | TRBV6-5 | TGTGCCAGCAGTTACGATGGGTACTCACCCCTCCACTTT | CASSYDGYSPLHF
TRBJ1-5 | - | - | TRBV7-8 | TGTGCCAGCAGCTTAGCCACAACAGGGTTAGGGCAGCCCCAGCATTTT | CASSLATTGLGQPQHF
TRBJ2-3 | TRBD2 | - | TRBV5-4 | TGTGCCAGCGCAGCTAGCGGGAGTGCAGATACGCAGTATTTT | CASAASGSADTQYF
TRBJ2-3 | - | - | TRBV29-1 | TGCAGCGTTGAAGTCGGGGCAGGCACAGATACGCAGTATTTT | CSVEVGAGTDTQYF
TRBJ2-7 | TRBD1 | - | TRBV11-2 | TGTGCCAGCAGCTCCCCCGGGACAGGGTTTCTCGAGCAGTACTTC | CASSSPGTGFLEQYF
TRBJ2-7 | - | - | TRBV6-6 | TGTGCCAGCAGTTACCCCGACCTCTACGAGCAGTACTTC | CASSYPDLYEQYF
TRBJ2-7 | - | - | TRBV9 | TGTGCCAGCAGCATTGGACAGTCCCACTACGAGCAGTACTTC | CASSIGQSHYEQYF
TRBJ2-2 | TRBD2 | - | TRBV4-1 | TGCGCCAACCGGGCCGGGAGGTCTATCCGATGTAGCACCGGGGAGCTGTTTTTT | CANRAGRSIRCSTGELFF
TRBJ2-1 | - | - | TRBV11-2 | TGTGCCAGCAGCTTGGGGGTCCATGAGCAGTTCTTC | CASSLGVHEQFF
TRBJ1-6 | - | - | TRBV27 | TGTGCCAGCAACGCCGGGACATCATATAATTCACCCCTCCACTTT | CASNAGTSYNSPLHF
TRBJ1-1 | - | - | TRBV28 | TGTGCCAGCAGTTCCACTGCCGAGGGGACGGGAAACACTGAAGCTTTCTTT | CASSSTAEGTGNTEAFF
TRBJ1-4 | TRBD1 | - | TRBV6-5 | TGTGCCAGCAGTTACTTTACAGGGGGAACTAATGAAAAACTGTTTTTT | CASSYFTGGTNEKLFF
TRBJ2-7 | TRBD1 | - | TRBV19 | TGTGCCAGTAGCGCCGGGACAGGGGCCGGCGAGCAGTACTTC | CASSAGTGAGEQYF
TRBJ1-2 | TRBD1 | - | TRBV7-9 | TGTGCCAGCAGCTTAAGGTATCCAGGGGGCGCCTATGGCTACACCTTC | CASSLRYPGGAYGYTF
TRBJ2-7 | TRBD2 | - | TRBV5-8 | TGTGCCAGCAGCTTGGCAGTAGCGGGGGCCTACGAGCAGTACTTC | CASSLAVAGAYEQYF
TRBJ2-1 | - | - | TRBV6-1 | TGTGCCAGCAGGTCCCGTGTCTCCTACAATGAGCAGTTCTTC | CASRSRVSYNEQFF
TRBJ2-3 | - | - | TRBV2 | TGTGCCAGCAGTGGACCCTACAGGAGCCCTAGCACAGATACGCAGTATTTT | CASSGPYRSPSTDTQYF
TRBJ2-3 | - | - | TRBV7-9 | TGTGCCAGCAGCCCAACTTTCACAGATACGCAGTATTTT | CASSPTFTDTQYF
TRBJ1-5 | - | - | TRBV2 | TGTGCCAGCAGTGAAGCGACGATGAGCAATCAGCCCCAGCATTTT | CASSEATMSNQPQHF
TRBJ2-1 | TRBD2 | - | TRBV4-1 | TGCGCCAGCAGCCACACACTAGCGGCCAATGAGCAGTTCTTC | CASSHTLAANEQFF
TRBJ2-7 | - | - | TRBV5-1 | TGCGCCAGCAGCTTTCTAGGAGCCTACGAGCAGTACTTC | CASSFLGAYEQYF
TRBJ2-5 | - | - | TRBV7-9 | TGTGCCAGCAGCTCCCCGGACTCCCTACGCCAGTACTTC | CASSSPDSLRQYF
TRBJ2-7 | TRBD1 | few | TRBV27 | TGTGCCAGCCTGGGACAGGGCTACGAGCAGTACTTC | CASLGQGYEQYF
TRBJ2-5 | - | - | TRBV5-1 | TGCGCCAGCAGCTTGGGTGAGGCGGCCCCAGGGGAGACCCAGTACTTC | CASSLGEAAPGETQYF
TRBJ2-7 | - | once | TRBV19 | TGTGCCAGTAGTACGACGGACAGAGTCTACGAGCAGTACTTC | CASSTTDRVYEQYF
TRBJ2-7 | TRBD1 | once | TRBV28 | TGTGCCAGCAGTTTTGGAGACAGGGGCTACGAGCAGTACTTC | CASSFGDRGYEQYF
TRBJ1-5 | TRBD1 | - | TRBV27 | TGTGCCAGCAGTACGACAGGGGCGAATCAGCCCCAGCATTTT | CASSTTGANQPQHF
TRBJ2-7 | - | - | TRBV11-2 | TGTGCCAGCAGCTTAGCGGAATCGGCTTACGAGCAGTACTTC | CASSLAESAYEQYF
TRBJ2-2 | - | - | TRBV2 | TGTGCCAGCAGTGAAATGAGGAACGGGGAGCTGTTTTTT | CASSEMRNGELFF
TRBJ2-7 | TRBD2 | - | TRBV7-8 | TGTGCCAGCAGCTTAGGCAGGGTTGGGACTAGGGGGTACGAGCAGTACTTC | CASSLGRVGTRGYEQYF
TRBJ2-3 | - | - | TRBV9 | TGTGCCAGCAGCGTAGAGGTAATTGGCGCAGATACGCAGTATTTT | CASSVEVIGADTQYF
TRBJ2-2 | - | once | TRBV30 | TGTGCCTGGAATCTGGGGACCGGGGAGCTGTTTTTT | CAWNLGTGELFF
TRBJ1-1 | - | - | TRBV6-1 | TGTGCCAGCAGTGAAGTATTGGGAACTGAAGCTTTCTTT | CASSEVLGTEAFF
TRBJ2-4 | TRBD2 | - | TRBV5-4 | TGTGCCAGCAGCCAGGGACTACCTGTAGCCAAAAACATTCAGTACTTC | CASSQGLPVAKNIQYF
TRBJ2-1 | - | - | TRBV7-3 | TGTGCCAGCAGCTTACATGGCAATGAGCAGTTCTTC | CASSLHGNEQFF
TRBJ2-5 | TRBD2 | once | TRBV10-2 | TGCGCCAGCAGTTTGCCTGGACTAGCGGGGGAGTACTTC | CASSLPGLAGEYF
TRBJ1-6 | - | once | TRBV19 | TGTGCCAGTACTGATGGATCTACCCTCCACTTT | CASTDGSTLHF